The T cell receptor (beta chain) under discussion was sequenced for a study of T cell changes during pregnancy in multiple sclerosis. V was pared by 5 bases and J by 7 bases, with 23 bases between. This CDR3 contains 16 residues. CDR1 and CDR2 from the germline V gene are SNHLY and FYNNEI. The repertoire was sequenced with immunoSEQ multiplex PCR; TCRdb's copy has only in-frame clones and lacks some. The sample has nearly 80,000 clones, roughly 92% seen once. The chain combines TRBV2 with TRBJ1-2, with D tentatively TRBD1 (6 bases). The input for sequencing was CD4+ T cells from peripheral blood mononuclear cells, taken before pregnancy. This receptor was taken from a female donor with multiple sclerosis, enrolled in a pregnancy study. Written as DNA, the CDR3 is TGTGCCAGCAGTCCAAAACGGGCACAGGGTAGGGGTGGCTACACCTTC. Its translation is CASSPKRAQGRGGYTF.